This is a list of T cell receptor beta chains from one sample in a study of cytomegalovirus exposure and HLA in healthy donors. Method: immunoSEQ multiplex PCR; TCRdb's copy keeps in-frame clones and lacks some. The sample shows about 220,000 clones, approximately 79% of them seen only once. The sequenced sample consisted of PBMCs. The receptor source for this set is a male donor in good health and CMV-seronegative. CDR3s include the opening cysteine and the closing phenylalanine or tryptophan. D genes are given only for firm matches. Rows may omit the clone size; those that give it use once, few, many or a size class.

>TRBV7-2|NA|TRBD2|TRBJ2-1
TGTGCCAGCAGCTTAGAACTAGCGGGATACAATGAGCAGTTCTTC
CASSLELAGYNEQFF
>TRBV7-9|few|NA|TRBJ1-1
TGTGCCAGCAGCTCCCTTAGGGGCTTAATTGGCACTGAAGCTTTCTTT
CASSSLRGLIGTEAFF
>TRBV9|NA|NA|TRBJ1-5
TGTGCCAGCAGCCCTGCGGAGGGGCCCCAGCATTTT
CASSPAEGPQHF
>TRBV7-2|few|TRBD1|TRBJ2-1
TGTGCCAGCAGCCCGGACAGGGGGCGCAACGAGCAGTTCTTC
CASSPDRGRNEQFF
>TRBV5-1|NA|TRBD1|TRBJ1-5
TGCGCCAGCAGCCCAGGGACAGCCGGGTTGAGCAATCAGCCCCAGCATTTT
CASSPGTAGLSNQPQHF
>TRBV14|NA|NA|TRBJ2-2
TGTGCCAGCAGCCCGACGGGCAGGGCCGGGGAGCTGTTTTTT
CASSPTGRAGELFF
>TRBV14|once|NA|TRBJ2-5
TGTGCCAGCAGTAGGAGATTTCAAGAGACCCAGTACTTC
CASSRRFQETQYF
>TRBV29-1|NA|TRBD1|TRBJ2-4
TGCAGCGCCTCCGACAGGGTCGTTCTGGGCAAAAACATTCAGTACTTC
CSASDRVVLGKNIQYF
>TRBV2|few|NA|TRBJ1-1
TGTGCCAGCAGTGACCCAGTCCTTGGAGCTTTCTTT
CASSDPVLGAFF
>TRBV5-4|NA|NA|TRBJ2-7
TGTGCCAGCAGCTTGGAGGAACCAGGGGAGGGAACCTACGAGCAGTACTTC
CASSLEEPGEGTYEQYF
>TRBV25-1|NA|TRBD1|TRBJ2-5
TGTGCCAGCAGTGTGACAGGGGCGAGGAAGACCCAGTACTTC
CASSVTGARKTQYF
>TRBV18|NA|TRBD2|TRBJ2-3
TGTGCCAGCTCACCACGACTAGCGGGTAGCACAGATACGCAGTATTTT
CASSPRLAGSTDTQYF
>TRBV7-2|NA|TRBD2|TRBJ2-6
TGTGCCAGCAGCCGCCGGGGAGGGCAAAATCTCTCTGGGGCCAACGTCCTGACTTTC
CASSRRGGQNLSGANVLTF
>TRBV25-1|NA|NA|TRBJ2-7
TGTGCCAGCAGTGAATTCGCTAGCGCAGGCTACGAGCAGTACTTC
CASSEFASAGYEQYF
>TRBV5-1|NA|TRBD1|TRBJ1-3
TGCGCCAGCAGCTCTGGGGACAGGGGTTCTGGAAACACCATATATTTT
CASSSGDRGSGNTIYF
>TRBV18|NA|TRBD1|TRBJ2-3
TGTGCCAGCTCACCAGGACAGGCGGGAGATACGCAGTATTTT
CASSPGQAGDTQYF
>TRBV5-5|once|NA|TRBJ1-1
TGTGCCAGCAGCTTTTGGTGGACTCACCAACGGGGCACTGAAGCTTTCTTT
CASSFWWTHQRGTEAFF
>TRBV29-1|NA|NA|TRBJ2-2
TGCAGCGTTGGGGCCATGCGGGCAGGGGCCTACACCGGGGAGCTGTTTTTT
CSVGAMRAGAYTGELFF
>TRBV28|NA|NA|TRBJ1-2
TGTGCCAGCAGTTTAGGTGTCAGGGAAGGAGCTAACTATGGCTACACCTTC
CASSLGVREGANYGYTF
>TRBV9|NA|TRBD1|TRBJ2-1
TGTGCCAGCAGCGTAGAGGGGACAGGGGGGTTCAATGAGCAGTTCTTC
CASSVEGTGGFNEQFF
>TRBV20-1|NA|NA|TRBJ2-1
TGCAGTGCAAAGCGTGGTGAGCAGTTCTTC
CSAKRGEQFF
>TRBV11-3|NA|NA|TRBJ1-2
TGTGCCAGCAGCTCCCGATCCAGACAGATCACTAACTATGGCTACACCTTC
CASSSRSRQITNYGYTF
>TRBV19|few|TRBD1|TRBJ2-5
TGTGCCAGTAGTATGCGAGGGGGCGAAGAGACCCAGTACTTC
CASSMRGGEETQYF
>TRBV11-3|NA|TRBD2|TRBJ2-3
TGTGCCAGCAGCCCGGGGAGGGCGGGGGATACGCAGTATTTT
CASSPGRAGDTQYF
>TRBV19|NA|TRBD1|TRBJ1-3
TGTGCCAGTAGTATAGGAAGGGGGCTCGGAAACACCATATATTTT
CASSIGRGLGNTIYF
>TRBV2|NA|TRBD1|TRBJ2-3
TGTGCCAGCAGCGACAGGGGAGATACGCAGTATTTT
CASSDRGDTQYF
>TRBV7-9|once|NA|TRBJ1-4
TGTGCCAGCAGCTTGCCAGGACAGAGTAATGAAAAACTGTTTTTT
CASSLPGQSNEKLFF
>TRBV15|NA|NA|TRBJ1-5
TGTGCCACCAGCAGAGAGACAAATAGCAATCAGCCCCAGCATTTT
CATSRETNSNQPQHF
>TRBV28|NA|NA|TRBJ1-4
TGTGCCAGCAGTTTCCAATTTGAAAAACTGTTTTTT
CASSFQFEKLFF
>TRBV7-3|NA|TRBD2|TRBJ2-3
TGTGCCAGCAGCTTAACTCCTAGCGGGGGGGCGGTCCCGCAGTATTTT
CASSLTPSGGAVPQYF
>TRBV6-5|NA|TRBD2|TRBJ2-3
TGTGCCAGCAGTTCTAGCGGGATTATCACAGATACGCAGTATTTT
CASSSSGIITDTQYF